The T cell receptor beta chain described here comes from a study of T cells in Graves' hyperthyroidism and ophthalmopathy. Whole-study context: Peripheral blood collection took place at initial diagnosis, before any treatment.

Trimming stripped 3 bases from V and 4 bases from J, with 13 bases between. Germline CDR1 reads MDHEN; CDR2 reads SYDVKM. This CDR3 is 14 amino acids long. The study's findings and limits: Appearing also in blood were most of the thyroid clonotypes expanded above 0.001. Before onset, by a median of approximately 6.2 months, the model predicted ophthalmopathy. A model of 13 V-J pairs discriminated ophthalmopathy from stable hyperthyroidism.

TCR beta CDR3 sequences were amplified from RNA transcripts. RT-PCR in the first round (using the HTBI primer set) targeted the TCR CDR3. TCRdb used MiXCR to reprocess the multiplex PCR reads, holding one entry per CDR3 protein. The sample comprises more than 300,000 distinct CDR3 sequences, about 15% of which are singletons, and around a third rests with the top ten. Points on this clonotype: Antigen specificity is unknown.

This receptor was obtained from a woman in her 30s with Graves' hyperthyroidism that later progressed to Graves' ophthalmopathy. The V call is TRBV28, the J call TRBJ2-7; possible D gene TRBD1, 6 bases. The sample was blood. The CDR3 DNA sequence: TGTGCCAGCAGTTTTCTGGGACAACTATACGAGCAGTACTTC. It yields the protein CASSFLGQLYEQYF.